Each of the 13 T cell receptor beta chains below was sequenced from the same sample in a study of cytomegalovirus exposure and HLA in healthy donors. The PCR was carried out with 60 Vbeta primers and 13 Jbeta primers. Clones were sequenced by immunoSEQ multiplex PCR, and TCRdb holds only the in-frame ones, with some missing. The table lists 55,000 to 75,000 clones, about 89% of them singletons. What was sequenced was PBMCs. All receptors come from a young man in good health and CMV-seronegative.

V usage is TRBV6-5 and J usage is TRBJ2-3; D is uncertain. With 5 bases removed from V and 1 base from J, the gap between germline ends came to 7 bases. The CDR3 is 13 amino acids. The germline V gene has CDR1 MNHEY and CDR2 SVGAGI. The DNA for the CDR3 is TGTGCCAGCAGTCTGCAGGGCACAGATACGCAGTATTTT. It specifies CASSLQGTDTQYF.

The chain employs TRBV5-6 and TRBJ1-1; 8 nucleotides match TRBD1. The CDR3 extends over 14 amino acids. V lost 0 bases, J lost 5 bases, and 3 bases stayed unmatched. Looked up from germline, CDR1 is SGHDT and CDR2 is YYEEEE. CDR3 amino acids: CASSLDRGVTEAFF. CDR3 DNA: TGTGCCAGCAGCTTGGACAGGGGGGTGACTGAAGCTTTCTTT.

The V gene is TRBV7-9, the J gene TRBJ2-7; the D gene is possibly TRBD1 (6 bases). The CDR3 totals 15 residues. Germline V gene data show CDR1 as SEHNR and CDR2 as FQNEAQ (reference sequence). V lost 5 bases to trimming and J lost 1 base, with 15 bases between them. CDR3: CASSPPGALSYEQYF. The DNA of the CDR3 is TGTGCCAGCAGCCCCCCAGGGGCCCTTTCCTACGAGCAGTACTTC.

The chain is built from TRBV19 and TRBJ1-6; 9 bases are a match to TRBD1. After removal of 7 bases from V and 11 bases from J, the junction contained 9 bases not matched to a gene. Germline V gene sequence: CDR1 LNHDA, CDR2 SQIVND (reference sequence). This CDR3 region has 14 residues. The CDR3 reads CASTPRQGDPPLHF. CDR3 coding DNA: TGTGCCAGTACCCCGAGACAGGGGGATCCACCCCTCCACTTT.

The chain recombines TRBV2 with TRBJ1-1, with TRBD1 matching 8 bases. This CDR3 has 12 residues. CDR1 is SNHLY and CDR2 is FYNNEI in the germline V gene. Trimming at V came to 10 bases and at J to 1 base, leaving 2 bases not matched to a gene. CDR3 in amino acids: CAIGTGNTEAFF. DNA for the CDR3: TGTGCCATCGGGACAGGGAACACTGAAGCTTTCTTT. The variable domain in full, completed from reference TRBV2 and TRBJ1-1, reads EPEVTQTPSHQVTQMGQEVILRCVPISNHLYFYWYRQILGQKVEFLVSFYNNEISEKSEIFDDQFSVERPDGSNFTLKIRSTKLEDSAMYFCAIGTGNTEAFFGQGTRLTVV.

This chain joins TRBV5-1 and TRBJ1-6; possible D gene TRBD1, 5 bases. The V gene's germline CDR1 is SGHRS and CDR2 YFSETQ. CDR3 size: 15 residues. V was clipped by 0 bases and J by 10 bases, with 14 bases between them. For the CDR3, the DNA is TGCGCCAGCAGCTTGGCCGGGCAGGGAGGGTCACCCCTCCACTTT. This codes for CASSLAGQGGSPLHF.

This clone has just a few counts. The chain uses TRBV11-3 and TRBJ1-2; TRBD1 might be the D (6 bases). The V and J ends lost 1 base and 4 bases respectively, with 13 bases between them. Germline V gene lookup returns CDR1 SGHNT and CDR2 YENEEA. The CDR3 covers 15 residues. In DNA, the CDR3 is TGTGCCAGCAGCTTAGGGCAGGGGCCGATCTATGGCTACACCTTC. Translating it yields CASSLGQGPIYGYTF.

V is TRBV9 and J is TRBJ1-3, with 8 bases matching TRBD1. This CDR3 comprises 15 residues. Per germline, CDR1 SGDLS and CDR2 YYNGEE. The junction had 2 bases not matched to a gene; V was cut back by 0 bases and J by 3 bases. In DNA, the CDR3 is TGTGCCAGCAGCGTAGAAGACAGGGGTGGAAACACCATATATTTT. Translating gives CASSVEDRGGNTIYF.

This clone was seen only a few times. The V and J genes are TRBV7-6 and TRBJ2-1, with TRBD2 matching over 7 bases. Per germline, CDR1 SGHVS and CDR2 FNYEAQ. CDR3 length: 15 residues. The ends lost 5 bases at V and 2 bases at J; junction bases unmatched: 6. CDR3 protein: CASSIAGTTYNEQFF. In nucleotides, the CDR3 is TGTGCCAGCAGCATCGCCGGGACTACCTACAATGAGCAGTTCTTC.

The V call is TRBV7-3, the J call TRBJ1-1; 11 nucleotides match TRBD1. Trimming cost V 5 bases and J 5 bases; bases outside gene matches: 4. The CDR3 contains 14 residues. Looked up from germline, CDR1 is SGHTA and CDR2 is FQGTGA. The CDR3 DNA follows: TGTGCCAGCAGCCCCGGGACAGGGGGGACTGAAGCTTTCTTT. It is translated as CASSPGTGGTEAFF.

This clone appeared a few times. As DNA, the CDR3 is TGCGCCAGCAGCACCGGGGAGGTGAACACTGAAGCTTTCTTT. Translated, it gives CASSTGEVNTEAFF. The chain carries TRBV5-1 and TRBJ1-1; D gene uncertain. This CDR3 is 14 amino acids long. V was cut by 4 bases and J by 0 bases, with 10 bases left in between. Germline V gene data show CDR1 as SGHRS and CDR2 as YFSETQ.

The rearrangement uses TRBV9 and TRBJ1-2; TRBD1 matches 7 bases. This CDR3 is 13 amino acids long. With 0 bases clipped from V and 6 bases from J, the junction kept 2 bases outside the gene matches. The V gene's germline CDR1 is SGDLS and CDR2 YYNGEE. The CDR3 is CASSVEQGNGYTF. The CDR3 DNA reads TGTGCCAGCAGCGTAGAACAGGGGAATGGCTACACCTTC.

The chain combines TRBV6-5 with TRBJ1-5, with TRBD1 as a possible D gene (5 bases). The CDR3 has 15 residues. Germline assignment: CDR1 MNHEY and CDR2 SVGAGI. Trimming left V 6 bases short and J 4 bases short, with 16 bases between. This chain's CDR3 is CASSSGRGGNQPQHF. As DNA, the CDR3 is TGTGCCAGCAGCTCGGGAAGGGGAGGTAATCAGCCCCAGCATTTT.